This T cell receptor (beta chain) was observed in a study of human T cells and chemical hapten exposure. Broader study findings: All donors were alopecia patients, so their immunity may differ from that of healthy people. The number of TCRs above 1 in 1000 frequency did not change after DPC sensitization.

This clonotype was seen more than once but under ten times. The antigen is undetermined. V was cut by 1 base and J by 3 bases, with 10 bases left in between. The germline CDR1 and CDR2 sequences are SNHLY and FYNNEI. The CDR3 has 15 amino acids. TCRdb re-analysed the RACE reads in MiXCR, keeping a single row per CDR3 protein. The table has about 190,000 distinct CDR3 sequences, around 25% seen once. The time point: patch test 3, about 24 weeks after DPC sensitization. Indicated treatment: therapeutic diphenylcyclopropenone sensitization with weekly scalp DPC. The TCR comes from a woman in her thirties or forties with alopecia areata. Some clones in this sample may be carry-over from other donors' samples. The starting material was whole blood, obtained in connection with sensitization to the hapten diphenylcyclopropenone (DPC). The chain links TRBV2 to TRBJ2-1; D unresolved. The CDR3 nucleotides read TGTGCCAGCAGTGAAGGGCATTCCCGCTACAATGAGCAGTTCTTC. Protein: CASSEGHSRYNEQFF.